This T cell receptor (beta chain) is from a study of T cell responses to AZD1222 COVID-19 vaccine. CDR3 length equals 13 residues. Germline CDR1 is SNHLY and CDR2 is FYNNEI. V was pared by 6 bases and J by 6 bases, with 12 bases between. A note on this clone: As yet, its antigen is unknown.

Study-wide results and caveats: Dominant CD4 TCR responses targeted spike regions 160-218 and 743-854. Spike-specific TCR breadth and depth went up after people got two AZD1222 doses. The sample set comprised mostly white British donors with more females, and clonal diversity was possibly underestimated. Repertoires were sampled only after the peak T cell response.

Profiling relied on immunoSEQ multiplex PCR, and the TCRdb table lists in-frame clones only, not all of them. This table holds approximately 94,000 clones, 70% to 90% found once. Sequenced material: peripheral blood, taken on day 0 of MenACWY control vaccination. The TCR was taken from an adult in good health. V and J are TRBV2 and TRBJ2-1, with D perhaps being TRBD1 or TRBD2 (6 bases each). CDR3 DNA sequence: TGTGCCAGCAGAAGGGGGGCGGGCAATGAGCAGTTCTTC. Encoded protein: CASRRGAGNEQFF.